The rows below give T cell receptor beta chains drawn from one sample of a study of shared clonotypes between healthy human individuals. TCRdb's table, derived via immunoSEQ multiplex PCR, lists solely in-frame clones and lacks some. The data show nearly 2 million clones, with about 95% seen just once and 1.2% held by the top ten. The sequenced sample consisted of naive CD8+ T cells sorted from blood. The source is a man aged 18 to 30 in good health. Both conserved end residues are part of each CDR3. Size is stated for part of the rows, as once, few or many counts, or as a class when the clone is expanded.

cdr3_aa cdr3_length j_call v_call clone_size
CASSPLGTRASYEQYF 16 TRBJ2-7 TRBV27 NA
CASSVEGAGQETQYF 15 TRBJ2-5 TRBV9 NA
CSVTELGQSSYEQYF 15 TRBJ2-7 TRBV29-1 NA
CASSMGDGNEQFF 13 TRBJ2-1 TRBV9 once
CASSLAPGLETYNEQFF 17 TRBJ2-1 TRBV5-4 NA
CASSTLGLAGTGELFF 16 TRBJ2-2 TRBV19 NA
CASSLGQGARTGELFF 16 TRBJ2-2 TRBV5-4 NA
CASSEVTPTGETQYF 15 TRBJ2-5 TRBV6-1 NA
CASSQVSSDTQYF 13 TRBJ2-3 TRBV4-1 NA
CASSPYQYYGYTF 13 TRBJ1-2 TRBV18 NA
CAWSEISSYNEQFF 14 TRBJ2-1 TRBV30 NA
CAWNPGQGVAEAFF 14 TRBJ1-1 TRBV30 NA
CASSFLRNEQFF 12 TRBJ2-1 TRBV7-9 NA
CASSPTNSYEQYF 13 TRBJ2-7 TRBV5-6 NA
CASTPTLSYEQYF 13 TRBJ2-7 TRBV10-2 NA
CASSLNQGDRQPQHF 15 TRBJ1-5 TRBV4-1 NA
CASSQDTLWNSPLHF 15 TRBJ1-6 TRBV4-1 few
CASSQETSGNTIYF 14 TRBJ1-3 TRBV14 NA
CASSPRDHPQETQYF 15 TRBJ2-5 TRBV4-3 NA
CASSSSDRASEAFF 14 TRBJ1-1 TRBV6-5 NA
CASSSQGQPNQPQHF 15 TRBJ1-5 TRBV28 NA
CASSPQVNYEQYF 13 TRBJ2-7 TRBV4-1 NA
CASSLWSGTEAFF 13 TRBJ1-1 TRBV7-2 once
CASSAPGQEGSETQYF 16 TRBJ2-5 TRBV19 NA
CASSFSGTGYQETQYF 16 TRBJ2-5 TRBV5-8 NA
CASSRAEGEEKLFF 14 TRBJ1-4 TRBV7-9 NA
CASSRLDSGANVLTF 15 TRBJ2-6 TRBV4-1 NA
CASRGYGGRGYNEQFF 16 TRBJ2-1 TRBV27 NA
CASKWTGGTGGTEAFF 16 TRBJ1-1 TRBV27 NA
CASSYSSSGELFF 13 TRBJ2-2 TRBV6-5 NA
CASSYSGQGNTGELFF 16 TRBJ2-2 TRBV6-5 NA
CASSLTLGGRDTQYF 15 TRBJ2-3 TRBV27 NA
CASSQDVIAGLTDTQYF 17 TRBJ2-3 TRBV4-2 once
CASSFTGAGTEAFF 14 TRBJ1-1 TRBV27 NA
CASSQGGTNEQFF 13 TRBJ2-1 TRBV4-3 NA
CAISIGTSGIYEQYF 15 TRBJ2-7 TRBV10-3 once
CASSPGQYNEQFF 13 TRBJ2-1 TRBV2 NA
CASEPGGTDTQYF 13 TRBJ2-3 TRBV11-2 NA
CASRSQGYEQYF 12 TRBJ2-7 TRBV5-1 NA